This T cell receptor beta chain was recovered during a study of regulatory T cells in long-lasting Graves disease. Arm-PCR of CDR3 regions and iRepertoire HTBI primers were the basis on which TCR beta libraries were built. A single record per CDR3 protein comes from TCRdb applying MiXCR to the multiplex PCR reads. The sample has about 470,000 distinct CDR3 sequences; 20% to 25% are singletons. This clonotype was counted many times. The CDR3 contains 14 residues. Germline CDR1 and CDR2: DFQATT and SNEGSKA (reference sequence). V was cut by 5 bases and J by 6 bases, with 20 bases left in between. Time point defined: persistent/refractory GD, antithyroid drugs over 5 years with positive TRAb. Generation of the TCR library employed RNA extracted from PBMCs.

Specimen: peripheral blood mononuclear cells (PBMCs), collected when the disease was refractory, from a patient treated with antithyroid drugs. This TCR derives from a female donor with Graves disease. The gene calls are TRBV20-1 and TRBJ2-7, with a tentative D call TRBD1 (6 bases). The CDR3 reads CSAPRSPLGGEQYF. The CDR3 bases are TGCAGTGCTCCTAGATCTCCATTAGGGGGCGAGCAGTACTTC.